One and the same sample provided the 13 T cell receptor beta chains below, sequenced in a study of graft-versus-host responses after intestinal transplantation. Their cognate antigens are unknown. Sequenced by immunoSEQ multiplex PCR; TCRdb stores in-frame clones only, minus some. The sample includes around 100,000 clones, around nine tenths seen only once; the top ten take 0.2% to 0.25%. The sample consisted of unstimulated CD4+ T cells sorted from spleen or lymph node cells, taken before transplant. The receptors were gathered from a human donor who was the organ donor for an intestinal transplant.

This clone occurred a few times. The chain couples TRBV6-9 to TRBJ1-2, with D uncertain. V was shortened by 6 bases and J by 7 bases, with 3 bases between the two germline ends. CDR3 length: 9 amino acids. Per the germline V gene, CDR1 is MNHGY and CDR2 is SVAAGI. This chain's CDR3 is CASRCGYTF. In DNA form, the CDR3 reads TGTGCCAGCAGGTGTGGCTACACCTTC.

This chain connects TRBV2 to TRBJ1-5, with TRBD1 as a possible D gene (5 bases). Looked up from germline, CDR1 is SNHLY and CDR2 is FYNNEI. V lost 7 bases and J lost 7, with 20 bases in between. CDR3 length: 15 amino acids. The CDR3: CASKDDLDSRQPQHF. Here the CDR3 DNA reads TGTGCCAGCAAAGATGATTTAGACAGTCGCCAGCCCCAGCATTTT.

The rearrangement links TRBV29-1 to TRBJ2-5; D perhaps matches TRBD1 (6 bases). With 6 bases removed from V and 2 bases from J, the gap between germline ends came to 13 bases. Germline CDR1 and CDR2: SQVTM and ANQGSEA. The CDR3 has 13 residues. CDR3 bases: TGCAGCGTACCAAAAACAGGGCAAGAGACCCAGTACTTC. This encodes CSVPKTGQETQYF.

DNA for the CDR3: TGTGCCAGCAGCTCGACAGGGGGTCTTACCGGGGAGCTGTTTTTT. The encoded protein is CASSSTGGLTGELFF. V is TRBV7-9 and J is TRBJ2-2; 9 bases match TRBD1. The trim removed 4 bases at V and 5 bases at J, leaving 5 bases unmatched. Germline CDR1 SEHNR, CDR2 FQNEAQ (reference sequence). This CDR3 contains 15 residues.

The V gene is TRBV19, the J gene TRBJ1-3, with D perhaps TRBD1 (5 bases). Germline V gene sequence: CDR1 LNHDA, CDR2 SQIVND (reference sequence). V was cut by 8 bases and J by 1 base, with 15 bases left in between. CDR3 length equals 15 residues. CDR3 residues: CASLQGIGSGNTIYF. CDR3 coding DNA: TGTGCCAGTCTTCAGGGAATTGGTTCTGGAAACACCATATATTTT.

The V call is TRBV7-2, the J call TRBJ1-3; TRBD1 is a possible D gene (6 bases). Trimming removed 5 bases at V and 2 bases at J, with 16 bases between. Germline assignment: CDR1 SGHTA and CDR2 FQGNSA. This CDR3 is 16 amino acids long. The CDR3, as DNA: TGTGCCAGCAGCCCTCGTTTCACAGGGACTGGAAACACCATATATTTT. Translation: CASSPRFTGTGNTIYF.

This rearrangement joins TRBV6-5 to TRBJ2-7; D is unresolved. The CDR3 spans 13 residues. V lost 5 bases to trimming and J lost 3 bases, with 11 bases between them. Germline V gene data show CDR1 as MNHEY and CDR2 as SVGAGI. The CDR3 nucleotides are TGTGCCAGCAGTGCGGCCCTTCTCTACGAGCAGTACTTC. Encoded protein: CASSAALLYEQYF.

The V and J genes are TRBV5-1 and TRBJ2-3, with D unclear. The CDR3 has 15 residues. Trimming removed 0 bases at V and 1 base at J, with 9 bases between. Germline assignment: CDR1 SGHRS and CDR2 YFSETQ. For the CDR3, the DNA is TGCGCCAGCAGCTTGGTTGCCGTGGGCACAGATACGCAGTATTTT. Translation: CASSLVAVGTDTQYF.

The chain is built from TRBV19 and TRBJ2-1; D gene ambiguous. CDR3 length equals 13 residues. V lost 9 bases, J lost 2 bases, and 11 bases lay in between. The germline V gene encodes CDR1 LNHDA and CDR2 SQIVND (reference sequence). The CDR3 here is CASRVAAYNEQFF. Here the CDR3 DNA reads TGTGCCAGCCGAGTGGCGGCCTACAATGAGCAGTTCTTC.

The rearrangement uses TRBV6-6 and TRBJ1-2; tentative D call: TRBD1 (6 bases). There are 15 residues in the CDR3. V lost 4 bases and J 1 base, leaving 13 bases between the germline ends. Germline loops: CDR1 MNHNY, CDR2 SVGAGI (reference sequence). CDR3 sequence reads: CASSFTDRYNYGYTF. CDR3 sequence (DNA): TGTGCCAGCAGTTTTACGGACAGATATAACTATGGCTACACCTTC.

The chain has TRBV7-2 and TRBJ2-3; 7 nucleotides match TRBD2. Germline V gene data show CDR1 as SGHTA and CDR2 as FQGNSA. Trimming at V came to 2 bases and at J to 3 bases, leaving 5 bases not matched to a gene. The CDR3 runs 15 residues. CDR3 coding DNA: TGTGCCAGCAGCTTATGGGGGGAGGGTACAGATACGCAGTATTTT. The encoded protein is CASSLWGEGTDTQYF.

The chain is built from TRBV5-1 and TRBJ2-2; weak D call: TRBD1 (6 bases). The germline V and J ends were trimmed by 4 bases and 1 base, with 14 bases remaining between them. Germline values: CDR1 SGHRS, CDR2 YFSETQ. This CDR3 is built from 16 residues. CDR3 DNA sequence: TGCGCCAGCAGCCATACGGGACACCGGAACACCGGGGAGCTGTTTTTT. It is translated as CASSHTGHRNTGELFF.

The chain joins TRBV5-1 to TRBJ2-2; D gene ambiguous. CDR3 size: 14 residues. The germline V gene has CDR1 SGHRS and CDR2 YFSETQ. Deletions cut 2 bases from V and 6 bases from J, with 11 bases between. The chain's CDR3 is CASSLTRPAGELFF. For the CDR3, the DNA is TGCGCCAGCAGCTTAACCAGGCCGGCCGGGGAGCTGTTTTTT.